One sample yielded the 9 T cell receptor beta chains listed below, sequenced in a study of blood T cells in healthy people across ages. For the second PCR, which ran for about 6 to 12 cycles, a sample-barcoded 5' primer and a J-beta primer mix were used. TCRdb recomputed calls from the 5' RACE reads with MiXCR, one row per CDR3 protein. This table has 1 million to 1.2 million distinct CDR3 sequences, 30% to 40% appearing once. The specimen was blood. The source of these receptors is a man aged 18-30 years in good health.

This clonotype was seen a handful of times. At one boundary the junction diverges from the germline segment, which might be a read error. The rearrangement uses TRBV12-3 or TRBV12-4 and TRBJ2-1; 8 bases match TRBD2. The CDR3 totals 15 residues. CDR3 in DNA: TGCGCCAGCAGCCTAGCGGGTACCCCCTACAATGAGCAGTTCTTC. This codes for CASSLAGTPYNEQFF.

The V gene is TRBV12-3 or TRBV12-4, the J gene TRBJ2-1; TRBD1 is a possible D gene (5 bases). Near its end, the DNA agrees better with TRBJ2-7, so the J call may be wrong. The length of the CDR3 is 14 residues. CDR3 bases: TGTGCCAGCACCTCAGGGCTTCCCTACAATGAGCAGTACTTC. Its translation: CASTSGLPYNEQYF.

About this clonotype: Possible read error: a much larger clone is one base away. The J gene is TRBJ2-5, the V gene TRBV7-2; maybe TRBD1 (6 bases). Near its end, the DNA agrees better with TRBJ2-7, so the J call may be wrong. Germline V gives CDR1 SGHTA, CDR2 FQGNSA. This CDR3 contains 14 residues. CDR3 loop: CASSVTGPSYEQYF. CDR3 sequence (DNA): TGTGCCAGCAGCGTAACAGGGCCCTCCTACGAGCAGTACTTC.

This clonotype has more than one count but fewer than ten. The V call is TRBV12-3 or TRBV12-4, the J call TRBJ1-1, with TRBD1 identical over 7 bases. The CDR3 has 14 amino acids. V gave up 5 bases and J gave up 3 bases; unmatched junction bases: 6. CDR3 bases: TGTGCCAGCAGTCGCGGACAGGCGGACACTGAAGCTTTCTTT. Its protein is CASSRGQADTEAFF.

This clonotype was seen only once. The chain combines TRBV7-2 with TRBJ2-5, with 8 bases that match TRBD1. This CDR3 contains 15 residues. Trimming removed 9 bases from V and 2 bases from J; junction bases left unmatched: 11. Germline CDR1 reads SGHTA; CDR2 reads FQGNSA. This chain's CDR3 is CASESRTGSQETQYF. CDR3 sequence (DNA): TGTGCCAGTGAGTCAAGGACAGGGAGTCAAGAGACCCAGTACTTC.

This clonotype was counted only a few times. V is TRBV6-5 and J is TRBJ1-1; 8 nucleotides align to TRBD1. CDR3 length equals 15 residues. The junction had 9 bases not matched to a gene; V was cut back by 5 bases and J by 4 bases. Germline assignment: CDR1 MNHEY and CDR2 SVGAGI. Here the CDR3 reads CASSPRTGTGTEAFF. CDR3 bases: TGTGCCAGCAGTCCAAGGACAGGGACAGGCACTGAAGCTTTCTTT.

The J gene is TRBJ1-5, the V gene TRBV20-1; 11 positions agree with TRBD1. This CDR3 region has 15 residues. The germline V gene has CDR1 DFQATT and CDR2 SNEGSKA (reference sequence). V shed 6 bases and J 4 bases; nucleotides not matched to a gene: 8. The CDR3 loop reads CSASGDRGENQPQHF. In DNA, the CDR3 is TGCAGTGCCAGTGGGGACAGGGGGGAGAATCAGCCCCAGCATTTT.

The chain employs TRBV24-1 and TRBJ2-1, with TRBD2 matching 8 bases. The junction had 10 bases not matched to a gene; V was cut back by 7 bases and J by 3 bases. CDR3 length equals 16 residues. CDR1 and CDR2 from the germline V gene are KGHDR and SFDVKD. The CDR3 bases are TGTGCCACCAGCGCCCCGGGAGGGGCGAACTACAATGAGCAGTTCTTC. Protein sequence: CATSAPGGANYNEQFF.

The table lists this clonotype with many counts. V and J are TRBV2 and TRBJ1-2; D call uncertain. CDR3 length: 13 amino acids. V was shortened by 1 base and J by 8 bases, with 11 bases between the two germline ends. Germline V gene data show CDR1 as SNHLY and CDR2 as FYNNEI. The CDR3 reads CASSEGYHDGYTF. The CDR3 coding sequence is TGTGCCAGCAGTGAAGGGTATCACGACGGCTACACCTTC.